These T cell receptor beta chains were read from a single sample in a study of molecular identifiers for immune sequencing clone quantification. Each CDR3 protein is one row after TCRdb ran MiXCR on the PCR reads. Of some 650,000 distinct CDR3 sequences listed, roughly 21% are singletons. The sample was naive CD8+ T cells from blood, with Jurkat cell RNA spiked in. These receptor sequences come from a human donor in good health. Some libraries in this study had Jurkat cell RNA spiked in. Each CDR3 is given with its conserved first and last residue. D genes are given only for firm matches. Size is stated for part of the rows, as once, few or many counts, or as a class when the clone is expanded.

J gene	clone size	D gene	V gene	CDR3 length	CDR3 DNA	CDR3 protein
TRBJ2-3	many	.	TRBV29-1	13	TGCAGCGCCCCGGGGTCCAGCACAGATACGCAGTATTTT	CSAPGSSTDTQYF
TRBJ2-1	.	TRBD2	TRBV13	18	TGTGCCAGCAGCCCGGGGACTAGCGGGAGAGGTTCCTACAATGAGCAGTTCTTC	CASSPGTSGRGSYNEQFF
TRBJ2-5	many	.	TRBV11-2	13	TGTGCCAGCAGCTTACAGGGTTTCGAGACCCAGTACTTC	CASSLQGFETQYF
TRBJ2-7	many	.	TRBV20-1	15	TGCAGTGCTAGAGATTTCGCAGGGGTAGAGGACGAGCAGTACTTC	CSARDFAGVEDEQYF
TRBJ1-6	few	.	TRBV7-9	16	TGTGCCAGCAGCTTAGTGGCCAGGGGCAATAATTCACCCCTCCACTTT	CASSLVARGNNSPLHF
TRBJ2-3	few	TRBD1	TRBV6-2/TRBV6-3	17	TGTGCCAGCAGTTACTCGAGGGGACAGGGTGTGACAGATACGCAGTATTTT	CASSYSRGQGVTDTQYF
TRBJ1-2	.	.	TRBV6-2/TRBV6-3	16	TGTGCCAGCAGTTACTCCACAGAAACGGTTGGCTATGGCTACACCTTC	CASSYSTETVGYGYTF
TRBJ2-7	many	TRBD2	TRBV27	16	TGTGCCAGCAGTCTCACGGGACTAGCGGGAGCGAACGAGCAGTACTTC	CASSLTGLAGANEQYF
TRBJ2-1	.	.	TRBV27	13	TGTGCCAGCTCAACCCGGGTCTACAATGAGCAGTTCTTC	CASSTRVYNEQFF
TRBJ2-1	.	TRBD2	TRBV5-5	18	TGTGCCAGCACCATTGAGGGGTTGCGGGGGGGGTCCTACAATGAGCAGTTCTTC	CASTIEGLRGGSYNEQFF
TRBJ2-5	many	.	TRBV7-9	13	TGTGCCAGCAGCCCCCGGACAGAAGAGACCCAGTACTTC	CASSPRTEETQYF
TRBJ2-7	many	.	TRBV20-1	16	TGCAGTGCTACTCCGGACGGGACTCTCACCTCCTACGAGCAGTACTTC	CSATPDGTLTSYEQYF
TRBJ2-1	few	.	TRBV19	15	TGTGCCAGTAGTATAGGTGCCCTAGTGGACAATGAGCAGTTCTTC	CASSIGALVDNEQFF
TRBJ2-5	.	TRBD2	TRBV10-3	16	TGTGCCATCAGTGAAATGATAGCGGGGGGCCCAGAGACCCAGTACTTC	CAISEMIAGGPETQYF
TRBJ2-7	many	TRBD2	TRBV5-4	15	TGTGCCAGCAGCTCGGGAGCGGGAGGGCCCTACGAGCAGTACTTC	CASSSGAGGPYEQYF
TRBJ1-4	.	TRBD1	TRBV7-9	16	TGTGCCAGCAGCTTACCAGGGACAGAAAATAATGAAAAACTGTTTTTT	CASSLPGTENNEKLFF
TRBJ1-4	few	.	TRBV11-1	15	TGTGCCAGCAGCTCGTGGGACGTCGGCGGGGAAAAACTGTTTTTT	CASSSWDVGGEKLFF
TRBJ2-7	many	.	TRBV5-1	11	TGCGCCAGCAGCTTTCGTTCCGAGCAGTACTTC	CASSFRSEQYF
TRBJ2-7	few	.	TRBV30	13	TGTGCCTGGATCCAGACGGGCTCCTACGAGCAGTACTTC	CAWIQTGSYEQYF
TRBJ1-1	many	.	TRBV12-3/TRBV12-4	12	TGTGCCAGCAGGGGAACTGATCGTGAAGCTTTCTTT	CASRGTDREAFF
TRBJ2-3	many	.	TRBV12-3/TRBV12-4	16	TGTGCCAGCAGTTCGAACGGACAGAGAGATACAGATACGCAGTATTTT	CASSSNGQRDTDTQYF
TRBJ2-3	few	.	TRBV12-3/TRBV12-4	14	TGTGCCAGCAGTTTAATGGGGGCGTTAGATACGCAGTATTTT	CASSLMGALDTQYF
TRBJ1-5	.	.	TRBV4-1	15	TGCGCCAGCAGCCAAGCATACATGGGGTTTCAGCCCCAGCATTTT	CASSQAYMGFQPQHF
TRBJ2-7	.	TRBD1	TRBV6-2/TRBV6-3	15	TGTGCCAGCAGCTCCAGGACAGGGGTTTTGACAGAGCAGTACTTC	CASSSRTGVLTEQYF
TRBJ2-5	many	.	TRBV5-1	15	TGCGCCAGCAGCTTGGATCCGGGGTACCAAGAGACCCAGTACTTC	CASSLDPGYQETQYF
TRBJ2-1	.	.	TRBV7-2	16	TGTGCCAGCAGCTCGAATGGAAGGATTCCCTTCAATGAGCAGTTCTTC	CASSSNGRIPFNEQFF
TRBJ2-7	.	.	TRBV19	16	TGTGCCAGTAGTATTATGTGGGGCAGCCCCTCCTACGAGCAGTACTTC	CASSIMWGSPSYEQYF
TRBJ1-2	many	.	TRBV12-3/TRBV12-4	16	TGTGCCAGCAGTTCTCTAGGGTCCAGGATATATGGGGGCTACACCTTC	CASSSLGSRIYGGYTF
TRBJ2-3	many	TRBD2	TRBV12-3/TRBV12-4	14	TGTGCCAGCAGTGGCGGGAGCATTATAGATACGCAGTATTTT	CASSGGSIIDTQYF
TRBJ2-2	many	.	TRBV3-1	13	TGTGCCAGCAGCCACGGGTCTACCGGGGAGCTGTTTTTT	CASSHGSTGELFF
TRBJ2-5	few	.	TRBV3-1	15	TGTGCCAGTATAGGGGGGGAGGACCCTGGAGTGACCCAGTACTTC	CASIGGEDPGVTQYF
TRBJ2-7	many	.	TRBV6-2/TRBV6-3	11	TGTGCCAGCAGTTACCCCGGGATGCGGTACTTC	CASSYPGMRYF
TRBJ2-7	.	.	TRBV6-2/TRBV6-3	14	TGTGCCAGCAGTTACTCCTTAAGTGAATACGAGCAGTACTTC	CASSYSLSEYEQYF
TRBJ2-3	many	.	TRBV6-5	14	TGTGCCAGCAGCTACTCAGGGCTTCCAGATACGCAGTATTTT	CASSYSGLPDTQYF
TRBJ2-2	many	.	TRBV24-1	18	TGTGCCACCAGTGATGCCCGGGGGCCCGAGGGGTATTCCGGGGAGCTGTTTTTT	CATSDARGPEGYSGELFF
TRBJ2-7	many	.	TRBV12-3/TRBV12-4	17	TGTGCCAGCAGCCCTATACCGTGGCGACACCTCACCTACGAGCAGTACTTC	CASSPIPWRHLTYEQYF
TRBJ2-7	.	.	TRBV20-1	12	TGCAGTGCTATGGAACTAGCCTACGAGCAGTACTTC	CSAMELAYEQYF
TRBJ1-2	many	.	TRBV13	15	TGTGCCAGCAGCTTATCCACGGGTAACAGATATGGCTACACCTTC	CASSLSTGNRYGYTF
TRBJ1-4	many	.	TRBV12-3/TRBV12-4	15	TGTGCCAGCAGCCATACCACAGGGTCCCGTGAAAAACTGTTTTTT	CASSHTTGSREKLFF
TRBJ2-2	few	.	TRBV12-3/TRBV12-4	13	TGTGCCAGCAGTTTTTGGGAGGTCGGGGAGCTGTTTTTT	CASSFWEVGELFF
TRBJ1-2	many	.	TRBV5-1	15	TGCGCCAGCAGCCCCGACAGTCCCTCTCCCTATGGCTACACCTTC	CASSPDSPSPYGYTF
TRBJ1-1	few	.	TRBV12-3/TRBV12-4	15	TGTGCCAGCAGCCCTCGATCAGATCCGGACACTGAAGCTTTCTTT	CASSPRSDPDTEAFF
TRBJ1-5	.	TRBD1	TRBV5-3	18	TGTGCCAGCAGGTTGGGGGAGGACAGGCTAAATAGCAATCAGCCCCAGCATTTT	CASRLGEDRLNSNQPQHF
TRBJ2-3	many	.	TRBV5-5	16	TGTGCCAGCAGCTCCGCGGGACTCTCTAGCACAGATACGCAGTATTTT	CASSSAGLSSTDTQYF
TRBJ2-7	many	.	TRBV6-5	15	TGTGCCAGCATCCACCGCCAAGGAGGGTCCTACGAGCAGTACTTC	CASIHRQGGSYEQYF
TRBJ2-7	many	.	TRBV5-8	16	TGTGCCAGCAGCCTGGGGGCAGGTATCGTCGCCTACGAGCAGTACTTC	CASSLGAGIVAYEQYF
TRBJ2-5	many	TRBD2	TRBV3-1	16	TGTGCCAGCAGCCAATTTACTAGCGGAGTCCAAGAGACCCAGTACTTC	CASSQFTSGVQETQYF
TRBJ2-3	.	TRBD2	TRBV11-3	16	TGTGCCAGCAGCTTAAGGGTAGCGGGGGAGGCAGATACGCAGTATTTT	CASSLRVAGEADTQYF
TRBJ2-7	.	TRBD1	TRBV19	14	TGTGCCAGTAGGTTGGGACAGGGATCCTACGAGCAGTACTTC	CASRLGQGSYEQYF
TRBJ1-1	many	.	TRBV27	13	TGTGCCAGCAGTTGGGGCAGGGCTGGCGAAGCTTTCTTT	CASSWGRAGEAFF
TRBJ2-7	many	.	TRBV4-3	14	TGCGCCAGCAGCCAAACCCTGACCGCCTACGAGCAGTACTTC	CASSQTLTAYEQYF